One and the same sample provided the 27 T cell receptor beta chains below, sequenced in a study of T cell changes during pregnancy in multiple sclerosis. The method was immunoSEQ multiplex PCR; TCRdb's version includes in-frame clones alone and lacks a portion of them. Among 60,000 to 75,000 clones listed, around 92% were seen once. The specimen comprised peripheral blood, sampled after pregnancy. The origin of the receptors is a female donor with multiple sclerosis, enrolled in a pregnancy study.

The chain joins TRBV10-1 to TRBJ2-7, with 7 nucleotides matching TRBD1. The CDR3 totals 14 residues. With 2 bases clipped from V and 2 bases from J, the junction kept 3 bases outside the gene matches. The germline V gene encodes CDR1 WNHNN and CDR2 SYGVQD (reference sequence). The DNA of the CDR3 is TGCGCCAGCAGTGAGGACAGGGCGCCCTACGAGCAGTACTTC. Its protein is CASSEDRAPYEQYF.

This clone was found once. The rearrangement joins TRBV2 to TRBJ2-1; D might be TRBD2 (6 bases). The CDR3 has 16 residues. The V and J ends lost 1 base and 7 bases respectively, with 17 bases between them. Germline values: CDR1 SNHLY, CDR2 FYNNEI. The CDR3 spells CASSEEASGSQNEQFF. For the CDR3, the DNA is TGTGCCAGCAGTGAAGAGGCTTCCGGGAGTCAAAATGAGCAGTTCTTC.

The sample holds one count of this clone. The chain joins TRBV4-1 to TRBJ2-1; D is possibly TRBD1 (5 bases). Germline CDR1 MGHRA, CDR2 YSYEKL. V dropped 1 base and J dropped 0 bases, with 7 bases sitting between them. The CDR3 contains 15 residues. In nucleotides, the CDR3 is TGCGCCAGCAGCCAAGGACAGTACTCCTACAATGAGCAGTTCTTC. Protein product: CASSQGQYSYNEQFF.

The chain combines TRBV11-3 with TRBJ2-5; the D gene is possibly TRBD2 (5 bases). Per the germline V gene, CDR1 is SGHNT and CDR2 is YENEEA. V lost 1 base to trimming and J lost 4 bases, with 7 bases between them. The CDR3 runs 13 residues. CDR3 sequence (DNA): TGTGCCAGCAGCTTAGCGGGAAGAGAGACCCAGTACTTC. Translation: CASSLAGRETQYF.

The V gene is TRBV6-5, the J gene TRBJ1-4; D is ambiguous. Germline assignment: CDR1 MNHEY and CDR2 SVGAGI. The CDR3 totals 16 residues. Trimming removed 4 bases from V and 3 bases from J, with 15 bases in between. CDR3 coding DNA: TGTGCCAGCAGTTCCCTGCGTTGGGCCTCTAATGAAAAACTGTTTTTT. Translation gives CASSSLRWASNEKLFF.

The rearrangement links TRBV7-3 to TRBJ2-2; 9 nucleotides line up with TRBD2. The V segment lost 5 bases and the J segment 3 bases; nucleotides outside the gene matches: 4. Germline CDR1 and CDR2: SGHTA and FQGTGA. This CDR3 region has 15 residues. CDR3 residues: CASSALAGDTGELFF. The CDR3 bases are TGTGCCAGCAGCGCGTTAGCGGGAGACACCGGGGAGCTGTTTTTT.

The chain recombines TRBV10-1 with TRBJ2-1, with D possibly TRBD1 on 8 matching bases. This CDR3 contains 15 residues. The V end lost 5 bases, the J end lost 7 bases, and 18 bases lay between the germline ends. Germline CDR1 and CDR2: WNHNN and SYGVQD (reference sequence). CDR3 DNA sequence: TGCGCCAGCAGTCCTGGACAGGGAGGGAGGAATGAGCAGTTCTTC. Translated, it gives CASSPGQGGRNEQFF.

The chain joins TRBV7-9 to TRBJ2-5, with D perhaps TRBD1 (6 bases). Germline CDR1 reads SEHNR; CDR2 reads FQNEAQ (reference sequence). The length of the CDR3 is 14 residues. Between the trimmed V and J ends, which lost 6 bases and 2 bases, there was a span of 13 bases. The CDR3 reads CASSPPGQQETQYF. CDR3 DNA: TGTGCCAGCAGTCCCCCCGGACAGCAAGAGACCCAGTACTTC.

The CDR3 DNA reads TGCGCCAGCAGCTTGGCCCGGGCGAACACCGGGGAGCTGTTTTTT. This encodes CASSLARANTGELFF. This rearrangement joins TRBV5-1 to TRBJ2-2; D is unresolved. Trimming took off 0 bases at V and 0 bases at J, with 6 bases between the two ends. The CDR3 is 15 residues long. Germline V gives CDR1 SGHRS, CDR2 YFSETQ. Using reference TRBV5-1 and TRBJ2-2 for the parts outside the CDR3, the full variable domain is KAGVTQTPRYLIKTRGQQVTLSCSPISGHRSVSWYQQTPGQGLQFLFEYFSETQRNKGNFPGRFSGRQFSNSRSEMNVSTLELGDSALYLCASSLARANTGELFFGEGSRLTVL.

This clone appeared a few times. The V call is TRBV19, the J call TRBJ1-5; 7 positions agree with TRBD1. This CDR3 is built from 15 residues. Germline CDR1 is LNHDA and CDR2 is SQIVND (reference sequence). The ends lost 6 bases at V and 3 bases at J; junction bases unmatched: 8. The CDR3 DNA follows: TGTGCCAGTAGCGAAAAGACAGGGTTCAATCAGCCCCAGCATTTT. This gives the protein CASSEKTGFNQPQHF.

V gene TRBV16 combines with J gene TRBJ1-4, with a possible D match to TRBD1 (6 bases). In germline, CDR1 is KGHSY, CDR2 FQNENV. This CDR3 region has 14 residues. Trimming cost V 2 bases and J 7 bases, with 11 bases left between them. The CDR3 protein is CASSQNRVSEKLFF. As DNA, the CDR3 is TGTGCCAGCAGCCAAAACAGGGTATCTGAAAAACTGTTTTTT.

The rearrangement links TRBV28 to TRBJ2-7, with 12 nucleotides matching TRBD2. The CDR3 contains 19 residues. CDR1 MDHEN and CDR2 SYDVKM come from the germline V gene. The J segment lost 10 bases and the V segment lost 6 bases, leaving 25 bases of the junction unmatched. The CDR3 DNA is TGTGCCAGCAGCTCAACAGGGGTCCTGGCGACTAGCGGGAGCTTCAGTCAGTACTTC. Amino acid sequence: CASSSTGVLATSGSFSQYF.

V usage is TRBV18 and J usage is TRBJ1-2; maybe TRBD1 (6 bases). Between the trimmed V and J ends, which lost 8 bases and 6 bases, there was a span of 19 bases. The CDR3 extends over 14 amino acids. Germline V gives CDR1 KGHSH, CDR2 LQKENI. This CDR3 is CASADRSLGNGYTF. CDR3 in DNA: TGTGCCAGCGCGGACAGATCCCTTGGTAATGGCTACACCTTC. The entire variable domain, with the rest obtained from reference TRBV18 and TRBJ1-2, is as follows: NAGVMQNPRHLVRRRGQEARLRCSPMKGHSHVYWYRQLPEEGLKFMVYLQKENIIDESGMPKERFSAEFPKEGPSILRIQQVVRGDSAAYFCASADRSLGNGYTFGSGTRLTVV.

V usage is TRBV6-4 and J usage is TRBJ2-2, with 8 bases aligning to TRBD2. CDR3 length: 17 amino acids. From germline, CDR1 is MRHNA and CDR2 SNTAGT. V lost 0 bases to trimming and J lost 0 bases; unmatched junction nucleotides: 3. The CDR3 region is CASSDSREGANTGELFF. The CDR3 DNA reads TGTGCCAGCAGTGACTCCCGGGAGGGGGCGAACACCGGGGAGCTGTTTTTT.

The CDR3 sequence is CASSAQGLDEQFF. The CDR3 DNA sequence: TGTGCCAGCAGTGCCCAGGGGCTCGATGAGCAGTTCTTC. This chain joins TRBV2 and TRBJ2-1; tentatively, D is TRBD1 (6 bases). Germline CDR1 reads SNHLY; CDR2 reads FYNNEI. There are 13 residues in the CDR3. The V gene lost 4 bases and the J gene lost 8 bases, with 12 bases spanning the gap.

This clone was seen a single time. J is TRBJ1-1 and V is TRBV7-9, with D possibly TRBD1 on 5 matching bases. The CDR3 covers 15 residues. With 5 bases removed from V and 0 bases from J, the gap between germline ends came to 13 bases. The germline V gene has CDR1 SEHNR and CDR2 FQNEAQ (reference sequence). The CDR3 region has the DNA TGTGCCAGCAGCCTTATCGACAGCTTGAACACTGAAGCTTTCTTT. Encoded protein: CASSLIDSLNTEAFF.

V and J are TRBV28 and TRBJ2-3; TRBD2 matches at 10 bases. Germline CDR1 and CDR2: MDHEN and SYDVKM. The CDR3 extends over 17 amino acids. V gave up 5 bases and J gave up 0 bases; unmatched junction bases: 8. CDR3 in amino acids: CASSPTSGRTSTDTQYF. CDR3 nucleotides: TGTGCCAGCAGTCCGACTAGCGGGCGGACTAGCACAGATACGCAGTATTTT.

DNA for the CDR3: TGTGCCAGCAGCATACTAGCGGGAGGCACCGGGGAGCTGTTTTTT. This codes for CASSILAGGTGELFF. The chain is built from TRBV6-5 and TRBJ2-2; 12 bases map to TRBD2. There are 15 residues in the CDR3. V lost 6 bases and J lost 4; bases outside the gene matches: 3. Germline CDR1 MNHEY, CDR2 SVGAGI.

The chain's CDR3 is CASSSTGGQAGGQFF. CDR3 bases: TGCGCCAGCAGCTCGACAGGGGGCCAGGCGGGCGGGCAGTTCTTC. The V call is TRBV5-1, the J call TRBJ2-1; 10 nucleotides line up with TRBD1. Trimming removed 3 bases from V and 12 bases from J; junction bases left unmatched: 12. The CDR3 has 15 residues. Germline CDR1 SGHRS, CDR2 YFSETQ.

This chain's CDR3 is CASSDGAGVLFQYF. DNA of the CDR3: TGTGCCAGCAGTGATGGGGCGGGGGTTCTCTTCCAGTACTTC. The rearrangement links TRBV6-1 to TRBJ2-7, with 7 nucleotides matching TRBD2. Trimming cost V 3 bases and J 10 bases; bases outside gene matches: 12. The V gene's germline CDR1 is MNHNS and CDR2 SASEGT. The length of the CDR3 is 14 residues.

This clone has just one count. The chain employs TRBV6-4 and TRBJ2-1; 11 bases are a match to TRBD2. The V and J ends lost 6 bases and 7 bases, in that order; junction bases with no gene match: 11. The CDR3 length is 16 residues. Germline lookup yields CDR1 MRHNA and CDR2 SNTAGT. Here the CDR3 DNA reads TGTGCCAGCAGCGTCTCCGGGACTAGCGGCTCAAATGAGCAGTTCTTC. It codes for CASSVSGTSGSNEQFF.

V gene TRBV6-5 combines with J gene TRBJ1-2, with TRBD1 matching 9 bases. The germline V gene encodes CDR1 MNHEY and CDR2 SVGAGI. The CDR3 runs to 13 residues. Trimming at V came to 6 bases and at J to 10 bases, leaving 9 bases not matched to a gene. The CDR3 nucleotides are TGTGCCAGCAGGGAGGGGACAGGGATAATCTACACCTTC. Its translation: CASREGTGIIYTF.

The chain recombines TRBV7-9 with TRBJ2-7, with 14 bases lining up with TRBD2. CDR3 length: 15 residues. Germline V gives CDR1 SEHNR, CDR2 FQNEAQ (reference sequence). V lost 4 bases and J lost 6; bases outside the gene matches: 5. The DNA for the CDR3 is TGTGCCAGCAGCTGGGGGGGGACTAGCGGGAGCGAGCAGTACTTC. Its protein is CASSWGGTSGSEQYF.

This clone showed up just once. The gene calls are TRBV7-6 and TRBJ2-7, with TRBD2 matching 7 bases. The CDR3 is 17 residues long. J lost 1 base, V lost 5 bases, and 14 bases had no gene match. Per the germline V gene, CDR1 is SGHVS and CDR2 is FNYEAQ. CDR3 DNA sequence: TGTGCCAGCAGCCAACACTCCGGGACTACAATATCCTACGAGCAGTACTTC. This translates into CASSQHSGTTISYEQYF.

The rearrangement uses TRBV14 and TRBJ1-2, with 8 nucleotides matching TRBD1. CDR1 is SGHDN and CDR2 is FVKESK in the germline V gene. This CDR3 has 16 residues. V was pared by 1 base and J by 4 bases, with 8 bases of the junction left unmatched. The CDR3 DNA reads TGTGCCAGCAGCCAAGGTTGGACAGGGAGAGGCTATGGCTACACCTTC. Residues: CASSQGWTGRGYGYTF.

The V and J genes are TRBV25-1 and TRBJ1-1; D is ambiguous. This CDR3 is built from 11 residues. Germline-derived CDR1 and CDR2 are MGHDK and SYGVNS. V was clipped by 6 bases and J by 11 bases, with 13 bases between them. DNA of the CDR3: TGTGCCAGCAGCGACGACATAAGGGCTTTCTTT. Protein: CASSDDIRAFF.

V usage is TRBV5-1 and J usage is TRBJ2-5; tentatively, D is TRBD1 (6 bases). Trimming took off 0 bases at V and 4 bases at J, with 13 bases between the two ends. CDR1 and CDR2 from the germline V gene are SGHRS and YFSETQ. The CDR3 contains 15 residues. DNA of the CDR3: TGCGCCAGCAGCTTGGCCGAAGTAGGGGGAGAGACCCAGTACTTC. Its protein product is CASSLAEVGGETQYF.